This TCR beta chain was sequenced for a study of blood T cell repertoires in COVID-19. Cohort assignment relied on participant-reported clinical history. Measured with immunoSEQ multiplex PCR; TCRdb has only the in-frame clones, and not every one. The sample has fewer than 350,000 clones; around 85% are singletons. Germline CDR1 and CDR2: WSHSY and SAAADI. CDR3 length: 13 residues. V was shortened by 6 bases and J by 5 bases, with 13 bases between the two germline ends. V is TRBV10-2 and J is TRBJ2-5; D is ambiguous. The material sequenced was PBMCs or T cells enriched from blood (not recorded which). This TCR was sampled from a man aged 30-40 years who had recovered from COVID-19. The CDR3 protein is CASRPGLWETQYF. As DNA, the CDR3 is TGCGCCAGCAGGCCCGGGTTGTGGGAGACCCAGTACTTC.